This T cell receptor (beta chain) was recovered during a study of technical replicates of blood from four donors. The V gene lost 2 bases and the J gene lost 5 bases, with 13 bases spanning the gap. Germline values: CDR1 SGHNT, CDR2 YYREEE (reference sequence). The CDR3 has 14 residues. TCRdb's table, derived via immunoSEQ multiplex PCR, lists solely in-frame clones and lacks some. The sample records 55,000 to 85,000 clones, nearly 98% being singletons. This clonotype was obtained from a human donor in good health. V usage is TRBV5-4 and J usage is TRBJ2-5; D perhaps matches TRBD2 (5 bases). The sample comprised T cells isolated from PBMCs. The CDR3 is CASSFYGGLETQYF. CDR3 bases: TGTGCCAGCAGCTTTTACGGTGGACTGGAGACCCAGTACTTC.